The clone carrying this T cell receptor beta chain was seen once. No antigen is known for it. This entry is derived from a study of OX40 agonist ivuxolimab in advanced cancers. Study findings and constraints: The study did not work out the antigen specificity of the expanded peripheral T cells.

Sequencing used immunoSEQ multiplex PCR; TCRdb keeps in-frame clones, though not all of them. The repertoire has 65,000 to 90,000 clones, approximately 80% of them found once; the top ten carry approximately 2.6%. The CDR3 loop spans 16 amino acids. Trimming removed 0 bases from V and 0 bases from J, with 7 bases in between. Germline CDR1 and CDR2: SGHTS and YDEGEE. The V gene is TRBV5-8, the J gene TRBJ2-6; D is undetermined. The sequence was collected from an adult with an advanced solid tumor such as melanoma, head and neck, liver or kidney cancer. The specimen was CD4+ or CD8+ T cells sorted from blood, collected in a trial of the OX40 agonist ivuxolimab. In DNA, the CDR3 is TGTGCCAGCAGCTTGGCCACTTCCTCTGGGGCCAACGTCCTGACTTTC. Translated: CASSLATSSGANVLTF.